One sample yielded the 10 T cell receptor beta chains listed below, sequenced in a study of T cell responses to AZD1222 COVID-19 vaccine (dated by TCRdb to the early 2020s). Libraries were constructed by the immunoSEQ multiplex PCR assay. TCRdb carries this immuneACCESS record with in-frame sequences only. Its versions omit some clonotypes, under half of them owing to an unresolved V gene in the studies checked, with the rest unexplained. The sample table records 150,000 to 200,000 clones; 88% of these occur just once. The top ten hold roughly 10% of the sample. The time point label, as the study defines it: about 28 days (+/-7) after the second vaccine dose. Specimen: peripheral blood, collected 28 days after the second AZD1222 dose. The receptor set was obtained from an adult who received the AZD1222 COVID-19 vaccine.

This sequence joins TRBV5-6 and TRBJ1-6; no clear D. CDR1 SGHDT and CDR2 YYEEEE come from the germline V gene. This CDR3 comprises 15 residues. The ends were cut back, 2 bases at V and 1 base at J, with 7 bases in the middle. For the CDR3, the DNA is TGTGCCAGCAGCTTCTCGGCTTCCTATAATTCACCCCTCCACTTT. Protein: CASSFSASYNSPLHF.

V is TRBV7-6 and J is TRBJ1-3, with 9 bases matching TRBD1. The V and J ends lost 4 bases and 4 bases, in that order; junction bases with no gene match: 8. The CDR3 length is 16 residues. The germline V gene has CDR1 SGHVS and CDR2 FNYEAQ. The CDR3 nucleotides read TGTGCCAGCAGCTCCCAGACAGGGGGGACGGGAAACACCATATATTTT. Translating gives CASSSQTGGTGNTIYF.

The chain couples TRBV2 to TRBJ2-3; TRBD2 matches 10 bases. V trimming: 7 bases; J trimming: 1 base; junction bases outside the gene matches: 2. Germline V gene sequence: CDR1 SNHLY, CDR2 FYNNEI. This CDR3 contains 14 residues. The CDR3 nucleotides are TGTGCCAGCAAGCTAGCGGGGGGCACAGATACGCAGTATTTT. It is translated as CASKLAGGTDTQYF.

The V call is TRBV5-1, the J call TRBJ2-7; 12 nucleotides agree with TRBD1. V shed 4 bases and J 7 bases; nucleotides not matched to a gene: 12. The germline gives CDR1 SGHRS, CDR2 YFSETQ. The CDR3 runs to 16 residues. DNA of the CDR3: TGCGCCAGCAGCCGAGAGCCGGGACAGGGGGCGCGGGAGCAGTACTTC. It specifies CASSREPGQGAREQYF.

This clone is a singleton in its sample. The chain recombines TRBV6-5 with TRBJ1-3; D is unclear. The V end was cut by 3 bases, the J end by 4 bases, with 16 bases between. Germline V gives CDR1 MNHEY, CDR2 SVGAGI. The CDR3 sequence is 16 residues long. The CDR3 DNA is TGTGCCAGCAGTTATAGCTTGAGGTCCGGCGGAAACACCATATATTTT. This sequence encodes CASSYSLRSGGNTIYF.

The chain joins TRBV3-1 (or the pseudogene TRBV3-2) to TRBJ2-1; D is unresolved. The CDR3 covers 14 residues. The V and J ends lost 3 bases and 1 base respectively, with 7 bases between them. Germline CDR1 reads LGHDT; CDR2 reads YNNKEL (reference sequence). The CDR3 loop is CASSQWQSYNEQFF. CDR3 in DNA: TGTGCCAGCAGCCAGTGGCAATCCTACAATGAGCAGTTCTTC.

The chain carries TRBV11-2 and TRBJ2-1; the match to TRBD2 covers 13 bases. The trim removed 6 bases at V and 7 bases at J, leaving 6 bases unmatched. Per germline, CDR1 SGHAT and CDR2 FQNNGV. The CDR3 extends over 15 amino acids. The CDR3, as DNA: TGTGCCAGCAGGACTAGCGGGGGGATGTGGAATGAGCAGTTCTTC. Protein: CASRTSGGMWNEQFF.

This chain connects TRBV28 to TRBJ1-1, with TRBD1 matching 11 bases. J lost 11 bases, V lost 7 bases, and 6 bases had no gene match. The CDR3 length is 12 residues. Germline V gene sequence: CDR1 MDHEN, CDR2 SYDVKM. The DNA for the CDR3 is TGTGCCAGCACCTGGACAGGGGGCAGTGCTTTCTTT. Amino acids: CASTWTGGSAFF. Together with reference TRBV28 and TRBJ1-1, the CDR3 gives the full variable domain: DVKVTQSSRYLVKRTGEKVFLECVQDMDHENMFWYRQDPGLGLRLIYFSYDVKMKEKGDIPEGYSVSREKKERFSLILESASTNQTSMYLCASTWTGGSAFFGQGTRLTVV.

The V gene is TRBV4-1, the J gene TRBJ2-3; 10 bases map to TRBD2. J lost 8 bases, V lost 4 bases, and 6 bases had no gene match. The germline CDR1 and CDR2 sequences are MGHRA and YSYEKL. The CDR3 is 14 amino acids. This CDR3 reads CASSPTSGAPTQYF. The CDR3 DNA is TGCGCCAGCAGCCCTACTAGCGGGGCGCCTACGCAGTATTTT.

This clone occurred a few times. In DNA, the CDR3 is TGTGCCAGCAGGGAACGACTGCGGTGGGATGAAAAACTGTTTTTT. This translates into CASRERLRWDEKLFF. The chain has TRBV5-5 and TRBJ1-4; D gene unclear. Trimming cost V 5 bases and J 6 bases, with 17 bases left between them. The CDR3 runs 15 residues. Germline CDR1 reads SGHKS; CDR2 reads YYEKEE (reference sequence).